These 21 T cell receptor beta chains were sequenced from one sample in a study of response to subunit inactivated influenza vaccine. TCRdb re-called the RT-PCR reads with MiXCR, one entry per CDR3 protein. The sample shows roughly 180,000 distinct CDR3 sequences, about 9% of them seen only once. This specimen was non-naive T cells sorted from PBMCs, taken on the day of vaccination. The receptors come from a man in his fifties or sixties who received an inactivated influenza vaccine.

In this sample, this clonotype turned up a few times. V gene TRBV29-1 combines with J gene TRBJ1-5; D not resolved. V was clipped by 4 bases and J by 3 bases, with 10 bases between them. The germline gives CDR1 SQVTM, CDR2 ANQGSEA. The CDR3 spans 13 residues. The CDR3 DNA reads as TGCAGCGTTGCAGGTGTCGACAATCAGCCCCAGCATTTT. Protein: CSVAGVDNQPQHF. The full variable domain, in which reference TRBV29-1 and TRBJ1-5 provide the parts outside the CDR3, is SAVISQKPSRDICQRGTSLTIQCQVDSQVTMMFWYRQQPGQSLTLIATANQGSEATYESGFVIDKFPISRPNLTFSTLTVSNMSPEDSSIYLCSVAGVDNQPQHFGDGTRLSIL.

Here the CDR3 reads CSASQGIEAFF. For the CDR3, the DNA is TGCAGTGCGTCGCAGGGGATTGAAGCTTTCTTT. V usage is TRBV20-1 and J usage is TRBJ1-1, with D possibly TRBD1 on 6 matching bases. V lost 6 bases to trimming and J lost 7 bases, with 12 bases between them. The CDR3 is 11 residues long. Germline assignment: CDR1 DFQATT and CDR2 SNEGSKA (reference sequence).

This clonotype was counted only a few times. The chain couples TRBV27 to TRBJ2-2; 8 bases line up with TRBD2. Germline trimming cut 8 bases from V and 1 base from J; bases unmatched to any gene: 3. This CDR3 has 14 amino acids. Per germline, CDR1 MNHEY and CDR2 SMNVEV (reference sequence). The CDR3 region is CASRAGVNTGELFF. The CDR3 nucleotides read TGTGCCAGCCGAGCGGGGGTGAACACCGGGGAGCTGTTTTTT.

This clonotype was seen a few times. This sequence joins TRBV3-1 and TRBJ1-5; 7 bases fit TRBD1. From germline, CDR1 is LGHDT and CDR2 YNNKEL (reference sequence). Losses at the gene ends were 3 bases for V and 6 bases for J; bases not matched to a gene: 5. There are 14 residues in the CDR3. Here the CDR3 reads CASSQTGSSQPQHF. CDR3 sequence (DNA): TGTGCCAGCAGCCAGACAGGGAGTAGTCAGCCCCAGCATTTT.

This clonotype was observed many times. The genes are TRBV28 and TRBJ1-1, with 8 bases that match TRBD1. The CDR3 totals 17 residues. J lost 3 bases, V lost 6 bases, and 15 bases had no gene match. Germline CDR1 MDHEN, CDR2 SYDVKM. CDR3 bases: TGTGCCAGCAGCCGGTGGACAGGGTCATTCGGAGACACTGAAGCTTTCTTT. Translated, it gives CASSRWTGSFGDTEAFF.

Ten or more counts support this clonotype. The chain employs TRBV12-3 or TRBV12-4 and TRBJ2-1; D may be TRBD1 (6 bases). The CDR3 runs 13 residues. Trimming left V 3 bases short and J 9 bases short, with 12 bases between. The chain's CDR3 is CASSFPTGIEQFF. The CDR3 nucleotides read TGTGCCAGCAGTTTTCCTACAGGGATTGAGCAGTTCTTC.

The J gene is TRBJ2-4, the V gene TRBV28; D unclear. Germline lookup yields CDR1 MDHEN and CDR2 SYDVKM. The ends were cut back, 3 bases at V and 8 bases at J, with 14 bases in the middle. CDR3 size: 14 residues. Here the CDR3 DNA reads TGTGCCAGCAGTTTCCCCGCAGAGCGACACATTCAGTACTTC. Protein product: CASSFPAERHIQYF.

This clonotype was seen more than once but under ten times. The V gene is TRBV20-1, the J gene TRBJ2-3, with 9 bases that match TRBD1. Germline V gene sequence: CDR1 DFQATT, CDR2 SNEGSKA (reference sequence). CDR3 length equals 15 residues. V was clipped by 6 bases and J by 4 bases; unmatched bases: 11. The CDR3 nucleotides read TGCAGTGCGCGCCCAGGACAGGGGCGGGCAGATACGCAGTATTTT. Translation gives CSARPGQGRADTQYF.

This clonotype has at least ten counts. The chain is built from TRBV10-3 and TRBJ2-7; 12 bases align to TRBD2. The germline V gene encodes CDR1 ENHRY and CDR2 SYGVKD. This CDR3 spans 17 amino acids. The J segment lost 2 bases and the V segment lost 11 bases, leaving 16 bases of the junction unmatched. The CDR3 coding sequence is TGTGCCGTAAGTCCGACTAGCGGGAGCCTCCATGCCTACGAGCAGTACTTC. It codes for CAVSPTSGSLHAYEQYF.

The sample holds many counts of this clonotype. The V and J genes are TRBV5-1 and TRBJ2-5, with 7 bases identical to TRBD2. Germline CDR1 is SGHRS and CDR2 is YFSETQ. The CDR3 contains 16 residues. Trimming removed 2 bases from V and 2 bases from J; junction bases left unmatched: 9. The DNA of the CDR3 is TGCGCCAGCAGCTTCAGGCCTAGCGGTAAACAAGAGACCCAGTACTTC. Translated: CASSFRPSGKQETQYF.

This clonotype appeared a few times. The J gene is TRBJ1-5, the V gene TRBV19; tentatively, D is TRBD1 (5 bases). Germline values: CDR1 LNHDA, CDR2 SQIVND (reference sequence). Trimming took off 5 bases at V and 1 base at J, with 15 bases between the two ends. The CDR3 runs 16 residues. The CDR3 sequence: CASSLVGGGSNQPQHF. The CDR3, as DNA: TGTGCCAGTAGTCTAGTCGGGGGGGGAAGCAATCAGCCCCAGCATTTT.

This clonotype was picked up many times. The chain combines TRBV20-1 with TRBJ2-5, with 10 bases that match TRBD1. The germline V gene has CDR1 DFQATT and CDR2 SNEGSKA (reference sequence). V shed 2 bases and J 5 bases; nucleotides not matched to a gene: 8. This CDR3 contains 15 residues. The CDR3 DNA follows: TGCAGTGCTAGATACGGAGGACAGGGGGGGGAGACCCAGTACTTC. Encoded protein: CSARYGGQGGETQYF.

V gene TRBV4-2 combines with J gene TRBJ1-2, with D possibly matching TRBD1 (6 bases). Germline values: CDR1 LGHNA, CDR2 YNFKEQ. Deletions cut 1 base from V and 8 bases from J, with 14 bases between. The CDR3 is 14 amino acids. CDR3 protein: CASSQATGNSGYTF. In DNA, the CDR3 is TGTGCCAGCAGCCAAGCAACAGGGAACTCCGGCTACACCTTC.

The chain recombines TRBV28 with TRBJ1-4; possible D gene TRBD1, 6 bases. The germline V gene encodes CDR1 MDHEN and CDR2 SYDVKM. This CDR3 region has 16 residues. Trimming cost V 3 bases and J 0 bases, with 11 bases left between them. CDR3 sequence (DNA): TGTGCCAGCAGTTTTCAGGGGACGACAACTAATGAAAAACTGTTTTTT. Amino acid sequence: CASSFQGTTTNEKLFF.

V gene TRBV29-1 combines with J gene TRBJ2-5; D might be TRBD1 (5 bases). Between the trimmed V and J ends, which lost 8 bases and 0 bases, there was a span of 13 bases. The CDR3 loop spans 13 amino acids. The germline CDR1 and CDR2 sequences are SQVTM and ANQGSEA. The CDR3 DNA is TGCAGCCATACGACAGTGAACCAAGAGACCCAGTACTTC. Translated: CSHTTVNQETQYF.

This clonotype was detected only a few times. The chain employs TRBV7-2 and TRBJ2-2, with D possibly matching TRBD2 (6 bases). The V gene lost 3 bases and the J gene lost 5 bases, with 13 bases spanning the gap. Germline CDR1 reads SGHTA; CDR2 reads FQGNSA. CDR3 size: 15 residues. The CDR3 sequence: CASSLVGSGTGELFF. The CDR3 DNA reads TGTGCCAGCAGCTTGGTCGGGAGCGGTACCGGGGAGCTGTTTTTT.

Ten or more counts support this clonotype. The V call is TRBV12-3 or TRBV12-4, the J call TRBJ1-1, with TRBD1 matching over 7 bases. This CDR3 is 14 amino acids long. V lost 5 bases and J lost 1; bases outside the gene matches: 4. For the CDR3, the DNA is TGTGCCAGCAGTCCACAGGGGCAGAACACTGAAGCTTTCTTT. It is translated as CASSPQGQNTEAFF.

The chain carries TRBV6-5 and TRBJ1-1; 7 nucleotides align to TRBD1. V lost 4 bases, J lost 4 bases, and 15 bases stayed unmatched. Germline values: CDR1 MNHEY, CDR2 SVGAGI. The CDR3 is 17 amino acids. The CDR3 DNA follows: TGTGCCAGCAGTTTGCTACAGGGGAGTGTATTAGGCACTGAAGCTTTCTTT. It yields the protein CASSLLQGSVLGTEAFF.

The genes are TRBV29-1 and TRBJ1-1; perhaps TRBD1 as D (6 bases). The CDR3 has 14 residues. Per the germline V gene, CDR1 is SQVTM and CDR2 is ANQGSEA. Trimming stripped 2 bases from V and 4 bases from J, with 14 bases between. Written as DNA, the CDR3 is TGCAGCGTTGAAAAGGGACAAATTGGCACTGAAGCTTTCTTT. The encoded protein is CSVEKGQIGTEAFF.

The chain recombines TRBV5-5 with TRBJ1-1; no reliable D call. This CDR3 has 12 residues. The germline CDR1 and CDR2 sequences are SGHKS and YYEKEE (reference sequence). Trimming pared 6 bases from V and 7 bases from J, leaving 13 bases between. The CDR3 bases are TGTGCCAGCACCTTTTCTGACGGTGAAGCTTTCTTT. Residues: CASTFSDGEAFF.

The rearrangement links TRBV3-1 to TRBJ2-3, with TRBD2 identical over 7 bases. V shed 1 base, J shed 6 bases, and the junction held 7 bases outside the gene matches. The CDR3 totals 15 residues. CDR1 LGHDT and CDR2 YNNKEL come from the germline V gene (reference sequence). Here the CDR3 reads CASSQANWGGDTQYF. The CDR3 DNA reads TGTGCCAGCAGCCAAGCAAACTGGGGGGGGGATACGCAGTATTTT.